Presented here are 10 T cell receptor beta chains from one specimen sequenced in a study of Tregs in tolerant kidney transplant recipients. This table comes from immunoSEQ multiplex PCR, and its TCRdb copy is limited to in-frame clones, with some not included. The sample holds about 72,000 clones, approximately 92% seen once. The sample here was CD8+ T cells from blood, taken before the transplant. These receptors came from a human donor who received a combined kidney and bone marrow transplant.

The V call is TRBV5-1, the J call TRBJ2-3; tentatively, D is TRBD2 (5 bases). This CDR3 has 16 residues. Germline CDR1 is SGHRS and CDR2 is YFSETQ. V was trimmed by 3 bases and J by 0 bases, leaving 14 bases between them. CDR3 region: CASSSEVWESTDTQYF. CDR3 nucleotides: TGCGCCAGCAGCTCCGAGGTCTGGGAGAGCACAGATACGCAGTATTTT.

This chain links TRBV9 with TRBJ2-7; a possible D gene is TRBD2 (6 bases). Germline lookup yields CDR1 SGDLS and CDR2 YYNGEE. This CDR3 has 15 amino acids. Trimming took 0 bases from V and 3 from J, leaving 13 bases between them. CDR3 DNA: TGTGCCAGCAGCGTAGGGGCGGGACTCAACTACGAGCAGTACTTC. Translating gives CASSVGAGLNYEQYF.

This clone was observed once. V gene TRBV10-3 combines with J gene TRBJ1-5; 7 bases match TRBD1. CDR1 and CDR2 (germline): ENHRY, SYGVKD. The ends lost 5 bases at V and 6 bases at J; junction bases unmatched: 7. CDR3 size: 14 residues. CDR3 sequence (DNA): TGTGCCATCAGTCCTCAGGGGGTAGGTCAGCCCCAGCATTTT. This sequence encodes CAISPQGVGQPQHF.

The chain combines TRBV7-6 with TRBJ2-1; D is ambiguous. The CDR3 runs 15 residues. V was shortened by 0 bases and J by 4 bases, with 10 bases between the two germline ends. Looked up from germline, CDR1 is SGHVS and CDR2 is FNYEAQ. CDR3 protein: CASSLAPSGYNEQFF. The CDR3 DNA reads TGTGCCAGCAGCTTAGCTCCTAGTGGGTACAATGAGCAGTTCTTC.

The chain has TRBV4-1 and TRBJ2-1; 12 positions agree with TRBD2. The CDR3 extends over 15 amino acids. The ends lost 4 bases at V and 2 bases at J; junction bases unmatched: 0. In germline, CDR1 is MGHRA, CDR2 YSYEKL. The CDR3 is CASSRLAGAYNEQFF. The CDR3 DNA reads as TGCGCCAGCAGCCGACTAGCGGGGGCCTACAATGAGCAGTTCTTC.

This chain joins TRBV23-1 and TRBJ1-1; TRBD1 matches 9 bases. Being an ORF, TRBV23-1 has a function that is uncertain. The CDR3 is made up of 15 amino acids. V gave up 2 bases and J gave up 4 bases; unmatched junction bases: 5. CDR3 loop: CASSQRDRVCTEAFF. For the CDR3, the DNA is TGCGCCAGCAGTCAACGGGACAGGGTATGCACTGAAGCTTTCTTT.

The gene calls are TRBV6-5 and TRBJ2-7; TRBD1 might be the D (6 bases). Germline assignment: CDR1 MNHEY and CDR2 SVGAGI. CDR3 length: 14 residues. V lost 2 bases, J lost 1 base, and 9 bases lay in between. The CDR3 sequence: CASSYAGQSYEQYF. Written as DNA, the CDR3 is TGTGCCAGCAGTTACGCAGGACAGTCCTACGAGCAGTACTTC.

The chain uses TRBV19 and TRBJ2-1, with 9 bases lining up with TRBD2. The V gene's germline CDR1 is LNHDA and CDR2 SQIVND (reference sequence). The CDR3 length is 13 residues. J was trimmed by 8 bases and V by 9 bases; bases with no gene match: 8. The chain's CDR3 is CASLGLASDEQFF. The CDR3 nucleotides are TGTGCCAGCCTGGGACTAGCCTCCGATGAGCAGTTCTTC.

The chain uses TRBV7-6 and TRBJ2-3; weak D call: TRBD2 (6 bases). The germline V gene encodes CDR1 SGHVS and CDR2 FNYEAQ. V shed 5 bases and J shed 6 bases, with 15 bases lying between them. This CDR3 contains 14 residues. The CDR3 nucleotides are TGTGCCAGCAGCCCTCGACTAGGAGGGGATACGCAGTATTTT. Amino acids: CASSPRLGGDTQYF.

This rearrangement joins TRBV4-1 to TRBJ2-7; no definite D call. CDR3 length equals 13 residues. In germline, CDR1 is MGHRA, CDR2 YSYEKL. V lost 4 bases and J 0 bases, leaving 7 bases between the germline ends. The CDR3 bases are TGCGCCAGCAGCCCCACGGGCTCCTACGAGCAGTACTTC. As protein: CASSPTGSYEQYF.